The 25 T cell receptor beta chains presented below share a single source sample, sequenced in a study of cytomegalovirus exposure and HLA in healthy donors. Primers: 60 Vbeta forward and 13 Jbeta reverse. Profiling relied on immunoSEQ multiplex PCR, and the TCRdb table lists in-frame clones only, not all of them. The sample includes about 200,000 clones, about four fifths of them seen just once. The specimen sequenced was PBMCs. The receptors here all came from a male donor in good health and CMV-seropositive.

This clone was found a few times. The chain employs TRBV11-3 and TRBJ2-5, with TRBD2 matching over 12 bases. With V trimmed by 5 bases and J by 5 bases, 6 bases remained unmatched. This CDR3 has 15 residues. The germline gives CDR1 SGHNT, CDR2 YENEEA. CDR3 DNA: TGTGCCAGCAGCCGATCTAGCGGGGGGGCGGAGACCCAGTACTTC. Its translation is CASSRSSGGAETQYF. Drawing the rest from reference TRBV11-3 and TRBJ2-5, the complete variable domain is EAGVVQSPRYKIIEKKQPVAFWCNPISGHNTLYWYLQNLGQGPELLIRYENEEAVDDSQLPKDRFSAERLKGVDSTLKIQPAELGDSAVYLCASSRSSGGAETQYFGPGTRLLVL.

The chain employs TRBV2 and TRBJ2-5; 7 bases are shared with TRBD1. The trim removed 7 bases at V and 2 bases at J, leaving 7 bases unmatched. Germline lookup yields CDR1 SNHLY and CDR2 FYNNEI. This CDR3 region has 14 residues. DNA of the CDR3: TGTGCCAGCATTCCGGACAGGACACAAGAGACCCAGTACTTC. Protein sequence: CASIPDRTQETQYF.

This chain links TRBV28 with TRBJ1-5, with D perhaps matching TRBD1 (5 bases). Germline V gene sequence: CDR1 MDHEN, CDR2 SYDVKM. The CDR3 runs 14 residues. Trimming removed 2 bases at V and 6 bases at J, with 11 bases between. The CDR3 DNA follows: TGTGCCAGCAGTTTAGGGGGGTGGGGTCAGCCCCAGCATTTT. It encodes CASSLGGWGQPQHF.

This chain connects TRBV29-1 to TRBJ2-2; the D gene is possibly TRBD2 (5 bases). Germline V lookup: CDR1 SQVTM, CDR2 ANQGSEA. The CDR3 extends over 11 amino acids. V lost 7 bases, J lost 4 bases, and 7 bases lay in between. The CDR3 protein is CSAGGTGELFF. CDR3 in DNA: TGCAGCGCTGGAGGCACCGGGGAGCTGTTTTTT.

The chain is built from TRBV18 and TRBJ2-7, with D perhaps matching TRBD2 (6 bases). The germline gives CDR1 KGHSH, CDR2 LQKENI. Trimming took 6 bases from V and 0 from J, leaving 18 bases between them. This CDR3 is built from 16 residues. The CDR3 nucleotides are TGTGCCAGCTCCCCGTCCTGGGACTCTAGCTCCTACGAGCAGTACTTC. Translated: CASSPSWDSSSYEQYF. The complete variable domain, with remaining parts taken from reference TRBV18 and TRBJ2-7, reads NAGVMQNPRHLVRRRGQEARLRCSPMKGHSHVYWYRQLPEEGLKFMVYLQKENIIDESGMPKERFSAEFPKEGPSILRIQQVVRGDSAAYFCASSPSWDSSSYEQYFGPGTRLTVT.

The chain combines TRBV11-2 with TRBJ1-1; 9 bases are a match to TRBD1. Trimming removed 5 bases from V and 4 bases from J; junction bases left unmatched: 8. Germline V gene lookup returns CDR1 SGHAT and CDR2 FQNNGV. The length of the CDR3 is 15 residues. The CDR3 region has the DNA TGTGCCAGCAGCACCTCGGGACAGGGAGGCACTGAAGCTTTCTTT. Its translation is CASSTSGQGGTEAFF.

V is TRBV7-8 and J is TRBJ2-1, with D perhaps matching TRBD2 (6 bases). V gave up 0 bases and J gave up 2 bases, with 11 bases separating them. The CDR3 extends over 16 amino acids. The V gene's germline CDR1 is SGHVS and CDR2 FQNEAQ. This chain's CDR3 is CASSLAGGNPYNEQFF. The DNA of the CDR3 is TGTGCCAGCAGCTTAGCAGGCGGGAACCCCTACAATGAGCAGTTCTTC.

The chain uses TRBV7-3 and TRBJ2-5, with TRBD2 matching over 11 bases. Germline CDR1 SGHTA, CDR2 FQGTGA. The CDR3 has 15 residues. V lost 5 bases, J lost 4 bases, and 6 bases stayed unmatched. The CDR3 protein is CASSPTSGRSETQYF. The CDR3 DNA follows: TGTGCCAGCAGCCCTACTAGCGGGAGATCAGAGACCCAGTACTTC.

This clone was observed a few times. J is TRBJ1-5 and V is TRBV2, with D hard to call. V lost 1 base, J lost 0 bases, and 7 bases lay in between. In germline, CDR1 is SNHLY, CDR2 FYNNEI. The CDR3 totals 15 residues. In DNA form, the CDR3 reads TGTGCCAGCAGTGAAGGTCAGTATAGCAATCAGCCCCAGCATTTT. It yields the protein CASSEGQYSNQPQHF.

The rearrangement uses TRBV7-3 and TRBJ2-3; D is undetermined. The CDR3 is 13 residues long. V lost 2 bases and J 4 bases, leaving 7 bases between the germline ends. From germline, CDR1 is SGHTA and CDR2 FQGTGA. CDR3 sequence (DNA): TGTGCCAGCAGCTTACCTACGGCAGATACGCAGTATTTT. This codes for CASSLPTADTQYF.

The chain links TRBV9 to TRBJ1-4, with a tentative D call TRBD1 (6 bases). The V gene's germline CDR1 is SGDLS and CDR2 YYNGEE. The CDR3 covers 15 residues. V lost 4 bases to trimming and J lost 0 bases, with 10 bases between them. The CDR3 reads CASSPGQTTNEKLFF. The CDR3 coding sequence is TGTGCCAGCAGCCCAGGACAGACAACTAATGAAAAACTGTTTTTT.

The chain is built from TRBV4-2 and TRBJ1-4; D is uncertain. From germline, CDR1 is LGHNA and CDR2 YNFKEQ. This CDR3 region has 15 residues. Trimming pared 0 bases from V and 8 bases from J, leaving 13 bases between. Here the CDR3 DNA reads TGTGCCAGCAGCCAAGATGAGGCCAGTTGGGAAAAACTGTTTTTT. Amino acids: CASSQDEASWEKLFF.

The J gene is TRBJ1-2, the V gene TRBV5-1, with D tentatively TRBD1 (6 bases). In germline, CDR1 is SGHRS, CDR2 YFSETQ. This CDR3 contains 15 residues. Trimming cost V 0 bases and J 1 base, with 10 bases left between them. DNA for the CDR3: TGCGCCAGCAGCTTGGAGGACAGCCTTAACTATGGCTACACCTTC. Amino acid sequence: CASSLEDSLNYGYTF.

A few counts support this clone. The rearrangement uses TRBV10-3 and TRBJ2-1; 7 nucleotides align to TRBD2. Looked up from germline, CDR1 is ENHRY and CDR2 is SYGVKD. The CDR3 has 15 residues. After removal of 6 bases from V and 2 bases from J, the junction contained 7 bases not matched to a gene. DNA for the CDR3: TGTGCCATCAGGGATAGCGGGCTGGCCTACAATGAGCAGTTCTTC. Its translation: CAIRDSGLAYNEQFF.

Worth noting for this clone: The junction departs from the called germline gene at one end, perhaps through a read error. The chain is built from TRBV7-7 and TRBJ2-5, with D uncertain. This CDR3 is built from 13 residues. In germline, CDR1 is SSHAT, CDR2 FNYEAQ (reference sequence). The CDR3 region is CASSFTARETQYF. The CDR3 nucleotides read TGTGCTAGCAGCTTTACGGCCAGGGAGACCCAGTACTTC.

This sequence joins TRBV6-5 and TRBJ2-7; D is unclear. CDR3 length: 12 residues. Germline V gene sequence: CDR1 MNHEY, CDR2 SVGAGI. Trimming removed 10 bases at V and 2 bases at J, with 12 bases between. CDR3 sequence: CATPRKPYEQYF. The CDR3 region has the DNA TGTGCCACCCCGAGGAAGCCCTACGAGCAGTACTTC.

J is TRBJ2-5 and V is TRBV6-5, with D perhaps matching TRBD1 (5 bases). The CDR3 totals 12 residues. The V and J ends lost 5 bases and 5 bases respectively, with 9 bases between them. Germline V CDR1 and CDR2: MNHEY, SVGAGI. CDR3 in amino acids: CASSQGFETQYF. CDR3 nucleotide sequence: TGTGCCAGCAGTCAGGGTTTCGAGACCCAGTACTTC.

This clone was counted between two and nine times. CDR3 nucleotides: TGTGCCAGCAGCTTCTGGACAGGGGTGGGGGATACGCAGTATTTT. It yields the protein CASSFWTGVGDTQYF. The chain has TRBV7-2 and TRBJ2-3, with 9 bases lining up with TRBD1. In germline, CDR1 is SGHTA, CDR2 FQGNSA. V lost 3 bases, J lost 6 bases, and 7 bases stayed unmatched. This CDR3 comprises 15 residues.

The gene calls are TRBV5-1 and TRBJ2-3, with D maybe TRBD1 (5 bases). The CDR3 spans 18 residues. V was pared by 2 bases and J by 2 bases, with 21 bases between. The V gene's germline CDR1 is SGHRS and CDR2 YFSETQ. CDR3 DNA sequence: TGCGCCAGCAGCTTATTACTGGACATATGGCGGAACACAGATACGCAGTATTTT. Translating it yields CASSLLLDIWRNTDTQYF.

The chain recombines TRBV6-5 with TRBJ1-4; 8 nucleotides line up with TRBD1. This CDR3 region has 15 residues. Per germline, CDR1 MNHEY and CDR2 SVGAGI. V shed 6 bases, J shed 4 bases, and the junction held 7 bases outside the gene matches. The CDR3 spells CASRPLTGVNEKLFF. The DNA of the CDR3 is TGTGCCAGCAGGCCCCTGACAGGGGTTAATGAAAAACTGTTTTTT.

The rearrangement uses TRBV2 and TRBJ2-5, with TRBD1 as a possible D gene (6 bases). Germline CDR1 and CDR2: SNHLY and FYNNEI. The CDR3 extends over 14 amino acids. V was clipped by 5 bases and J by 5 bases, with 15 bases between them. The CDR3: CASSQSTGKETQYF. The CDR3 region has the DNA TGTGCCAGCAGTCAGAGTACAGGGAAGGAGACCCAGTACTTC.

The V gene is TRBV6-6, the J gene TRBJ2-1; 8 nucleotides align to TRBD1. From germline, CDR1 is MNHNY and CDR2 SVGAGI (reference sequence). The CDR3 loop spans 14 amino acids. The V and J ends lost 10 bases and 6 bases, in that order; junction bases with no gene match: 11. The CDR3 nucleotides read TGTGCCATTAAAGACAGGGGACCTTCCAATGAGCAGTTCTTC. Encoded protein: CAIKDRGPSNEQFF.

The rearrangement uses TRBV15 and TRBJ2-1; the match to TRBD2 covers 8 bases. The length of the CDR3 is 17 residues. CDR1 and CDR2 (germline): LNHNV, YYDKDF (reference sequence). V trimming: 0 bases; J trimming: 5 bases; junction bases outside the gene matches: 9. CDR3 DNA sequence: TGTGCCACCAGCAGAGAAGCGTTGCGGGGGGTAGACAATGAGCAGTTCTTC. This gives the protein CATSREALRGVDNEQFF.

The chain combines TRBV5-1 with TRBJ1-5, with a weak D call TRBD1 (5 bases). The CDR3 totals 16 residues. Germline loops: CDR1 SGHRS, CDR2 YFSETQ. Trimming left V 0 bases short and J 4 bases short, with 14 bases between. This chain's CDR3 is CASSLGPTGDNQPQHF. CDR3 nucleotide sequence: TGCGCCAGCAGCTTGGGTCCCACAGGTGATAATCAGCCCCAGCATTTT.

This clone was seen only once. The V gene is TRBV6-5, the J gene TRBJ1-1; no firm D call. Germline assignment: CDR1 MNHEY and CDR2 SVGAGI. The CDR3 spans 11 residues. V lost 7 bases, J lost 6 bases, and 9 bases lay in between. DNA for the CDR3: TGTGCCAGCACCGGGTCCGCTGAAGCTTTCTTT. Protein product: CASTGSAEAFF.